This is a list of T cell receptor beta chains from one sample in a study of T cell responses to AZD1222 COVID-19 vaccine. Method: immunoSEQ multiplex PCR; TCRdb's copy keeps in-frame clones and lacks some. The sample records approximately 150,000 clones, 94% being singletons. The sequencing used peripheral blood, collected 28 days after the second AZD1222 dose. The receptors were gathered from an adult who received the AZD1222 COVID-19 vaccine. CDR3s include the opening cysteine and the closing phenylalanine or tryptophan. Each record gives: clone size, V gene, J gene, CDR3 length, D gene, CDR3 DNA, CDR3 protein. The D gene is left open where the match is weak. Clone size, where shown, is once, few, many, or a class for clones that have expanded.

NA,TRBV19,TRBJ2-1,13,NA,TGTGCCAGTAGTAGCGGAACCTACAATGAGCAGTTCTTC,CASSSGTYNEQFF
NA,TRBV29-1,TRBJ1-1,13,NA,TGCATAGCTGGAGGACAGACGAACACTGAAGCTTTCTTT,CIAGGQTNTEAFF
NA,TRBV4-2,TRBJ2-1,18,NA,TGTGCCAGCAGCCAAGATGAGGGAGCCGGTGCTTTATACAATGAGCAGTTCTTC,CASSQDEGAGALYNEQFF
once,TRBV7-2,TRBJ2-2,15,TRBD1,TGTGCCAGCAGCCACAGGGGGCACTTGACCGGGGAGCTGTTTTTT,CASSHRGHLTGELFF
NA,TRBV30,TRBJ1-1,13,TRBD1,TGTGCCGGGACAGAATACTTGAACACTGAAGCTTTCTTT,CAGTEYLNTEAFF
NA,TRBV6-4,TRBJ1-1,13,NA,TGTGCCAGCAGCAGGGATACGAACACTGAAGCTTTCTTT,CASSRDTNTEAFF
NA,TRBV18,TRBJ2-5,13,NA,TGTGCCAGCTCACCAGCCGGTAGTGAGACCCAGTACTTC,CASSPAGSETQYF
NA,TRBV2,TRBJ1-1,13,NA,TGTGCCATTTCGGCAGGCCCGAACACTGAAGCTTTCTTT,CAISAGPNTEAFF
NA,TRBV5-1,TRBJ2-3,15,NA,TGCGCCAGCAGCTTGAAAGGTCTTGACACAGATACGCAGTATTTT,CASSLKGLDTDTQYF
NA,TRBV6-5,TRBJ1-3,15,TRBD1,TGTGCCAGCAGTTCACAGGGGGCTACTGGAAACACCATATATTTT,CASSSQGATGNTIYF
NA,TRBV4-1,TRBJ2-3,16,TRBD1,TGCGCCAGCAGCCAAGCGCCCGGACAGGGATTAGATACGCAGTATTTT,CASSQAPGQGLDTQYF
NA,TRBV5-1,TRBJ2-2,13,NA,TGCGCCAGCAGCTTGGCCAGGACCGGGGAGCTGTTTTTT,CASSLARTGELFF
once,TRBV7-6,TRBJ2-1,16,TRBD2,TGTGCCAGCAGCTTAGGGGCGGGAGTGCGGTCCAATGAGCAGTTCTTC,CASSLGAGVRSNEQFF
NA,TRBV11-2,TRBJ2-1,18,TRBD2,TGTGCCAGCAGCCCACTCGGGCTAGCGGGGGGCCCCCGTAATGAGCAGTTCTTC,CASSPLGLAGGPRNEQFF
few,TRBV28,TRBJ1-6,14,NA,TGTGCCAGCGGGGGGAGCTCCTATAATTCACCCCTCCACTTT,CASGGSSYNSPLHF
NA,TRBV2,TRBJ1-1,15,TRBD1,TGTGCCAGCGGCTCGACGACAGGGGTCAGCCCAGAAGCTTTCTTT,CASGSTTGVSPEAFF
NA,TRBV29-1,TRBJ1-4,14,TRBD1,TGCAGCGTGCAACCGGGACAGGGTCGTGAAAAACTGTTTTTT,CSVQPGQGREKLFF
few,TRBV9,TRBJ1-3,15,NA,TGTGCCAGCAGCGTAGAAGACCACTCGGGAAACACCATATATTTT,CASSVEDHSGNTIYF
NA,TRBV5-1,TRBJ1-3,13,TRBD1,TGCGCCAGCAGCTATGACAGGGGGAACACCATATATTTT,CASSYDRGNTIYF
NA,TRBV2,TRBJ2-7,15,NA,TGTGCCAGCAGCCCCGGACGGCGAGGTGGCTACGAGCAGTACTTC,CASSPGRRGGYEQYF
NA,TRBV5-6,TRBJ2-5,14,NA,TGTGCCAGCAGCTTCCTAGGGGAGGAAGAGACCCAGTACTTC,CASSFLGEEETQYF
once,TRBV11-2,TRBJ1-2,14,NA,TGTGCCAGCAGCTTAGATAGTATGGGAACTGGCTACACCTTC,CASSLDSMGTGYTF
NA,TRBV14,TRBJ1-2,15,NA,TGTGCCAGCAGCCAAGCATCAGGGGCGAACTATGGCTACACCTTC,CASSQASGANYGYTF
once,TRBV27,TRBJ1-4,14,NA,TGTGCCAGCAGTTTTGGGATGGTGGGGGAAAAACTGTTTTTT,CASSFGMVGEKLFF
NA,TRBV27,TRBJ1-1,13,NA,TGTGCCAGCTTTTCGATGTCGAACACTGAAGCTTTCTTT,CASFSMSNTEAFF
NA,TRBV6-5,TRBJ1-5,13,NA,TGTGCCAGCAGAGCCAATAGCAATCAGCCCCAGCATTTT,CASRANSNQPQHF
NA,TRBV2,TRBJ1-5,14,NA,TGTGCCAGCAGTGTTGAGGGGTCGTATCAGCCCCAGCATTTT,CASSVEGSYQPQHF
NA,TRBV27,TRBJ2-2,14,NA,TGTGCCAGCAGTTTAGGGCAGCTCACCGGGGAGCTGTTTTTT,CASSLGQLTGELFF